One T cell receptor beta chain is described in this entry. Seattle's cohort entered during active infection and was followed longitudinally. CDR1 is LNHDA and CDR2 is SQIVND in the germline V gene (reference sequence). The V and J ends lost 1 base and 5 bases, in that order; junction bases with no gene match: 6. The CDR3 is made up of 16 amino acids. As processed by the authors: Reference gene primer amplification gave nucleated cell count estimates. Profiling relied on immunoSEQ multiplex PCR, and the TCRdb table lists in-frame clones only, not all of them. D and trimming were read from the DNA, whereas the V and J calls and clone size are those reported in that table. Found here are fewer than 250,000 clones, 80% to 90% of them singletons; the top ten hold 2.7%. The data derive from a study of blood T cell repertoires in COVID-19. Study at large: Both acute and convalescent COVID-19 samples were obtained from the United States, Italy and Spain. PBMCs, B-cell-depleted T cells, or T cells provided the cDNA or gDNA that made up the material.

This chain uses TRBV19 with TRBJ2-1; 9 bases map to TRBD2. Material for sequencing was peripheral blood. The receptor was isolated from a man aged 30 to 39 with COVID-19, enrolled during active disease. DNA for the CDR3: TGTGCCAGTAGTATAGGAAGCGGGAGGACCAACAATGAGCAGTTCTTC. Its translation: CASSIGSGRTNNEQFF.